The 12 T cell receptor beta chains below come from one sample, sequenced in a study of cytomegalovirus exposure and HLA in healthy donors. Vbeta (60) and Jbeta (13) primers were used in the PCR. Libraries were prepared by immunoSEQ multiplex PCR; TCRdb keeps only in-frame clonotypes and omits some of them. This sample has 150,000 to 200,000 clones, with about 82% found just once. The sample comprised PBMCs. Source of these receptors: a woman in her 30s in good health and CMV-seronegative.

The rearrangement links TRBV11-2 to TRBJ2-5; D is unresolved. Germline V lookup: CDR1 SGHAT, CDR2 FQNNGV. This CDR3 contains 11 residues. Trimming pared 3 bases from V and 5 bases from J, leaving 4 bases between. CDR3 loop: CASSFGETQYF. Written as DNA, the CDR3 is TGTGCCAGCAGCTTCGGGGAGACCCAGTACTTC.

The V call is TRBV5-1, the J call TRBJ2-5, with TRBD2 identical over 9 bases. The junction had 6 bases not matched to a gene; V was cut back by 3 bases and J by 3 bases. CDR3 length equals 15 residues. Germline loops: CDR1 SGHRS, CDR2 YFSETQ. The CDR3 region has the DNA TGCGCCAGCAGCTCCAGCGGGGGGACAGAAGAGACCCAGTACTTC. Translation: CASSSSGGTEETQYF. Variable domain in full (rest from reference TRBV5-1 and TRBJ2-5): KAGVTQTPRYLIKTRGQQVTLSCSPISGHRSVSWYQQTPGQGLQFLFEYFSETQRNKGNFPGRFSGRQFSNSRSEMNVSTLELGDSALYLCASSSSGGTEETQYFGPGTRLLVL.

This clone came up a few times. The J gene is TRBJ1-6, the V gene TRBV5-1; the match to TRBD1 covers 9 bases. J lost 9 bases, V lost 0 bases, and 4 bases had no gene match. CDR1 SGHRS and CDR2 YFSETQ come from the germline V gene. This CDR3 contains 15 residues. The CDR3 protein is CASSLGGTGTSPLHF. The CDR3 bases are TGCGCCAGCAGCTTGGGGGGGACAGGGACTTCACCCCTCCACTTT.

By share, this clone counts as medium-sized (0.01 to 0.1%). The gene calls are TRBV5-4 and TRBJ2-1; a possible D gene is TRBD2 (5 bases). The CDR3 runs 13 residues. Germline-derived CDR1 and CDR2 are SGHNT and YYREEE (reference sequence). The germline V and J ends were trimmed by 0 bases and 9 bases, with 10 bases remaining between them. The CDR3 coding sequence is TGTGCCAGCAGCTTGGGAGGGAAGGCTGAGCAGTTCTTC. It codes for CASSLGGKAEQFF.

This chain connects TRBV4-3 to TRBJ2-7, with no clear D. Trimming took off 0 bases at V and 3 bases at J, with 15 bases between the two ends. Germline V gives CDR1 LGHNA, CDR2 YSLEER. This CDR3 is built from 16 residues. CDR3 bases: TGCGCCAGCAGCCAAGATTGGCGGTTAAGCTACTACGAGCAGTACTTC. Its translation is CASSQDWRLSYYEQYF.

The sample holds a few counts of this clone. V is TRBV4-3 and J is TRBJ2-3; 10 positions match TRBD2. This CDR3 spans 15 amino acids. The trim removed 4 bases at V and 2 bases at J, leaving 3 bases unmatched. Per the germline V gene, CDR1 is LGHNA and CDR2 is YSLEER. CDR3: CASSPSGGDTDTQYF. The CDR3 DNA sequence: TGCGCCAGCAGCCCTAGCGGGGGCGACACAGATACGCAGTATTTT.

The chain couples TRBV29-1 to TRBJ2-1, with D unresolved. The V gene lost 7 bases and the J gene lost 7 bases, with 8 bases spanning the gap. Germline V gene data show CDR1 as SQVTM and CDR2 as ANQGSEA. This CDR3 contains 10 residues. CDR3: CSALRNEQFF. The CDR3 bases are TGCAGCGCCCTGAGGAATGAGCAGTTCTTC.

V and J are TRBV5-6 and TRBJ1-3; 10 nucleotides agree with TRBD1. This CDR3 comprises 18 residues. The J segment lost 1 base and the V segment lost 2 bases, leaving 9 bases of the junction unmatched. Germline V gene data show CDR1 as SGHDT and CDR2 as YYEEEE. CDR3 DNA: TGTGCCAGCAGCTTAGCGGGACAGGGGTGGATTTCTGGAAACACCATATATTTT. Translating it yields CASSLAGQGWISGNTIYF.

This clone was recorded only once. This chain uses TRBV27 with TRBJ2-7; TRBD1 agrees at 11 bases. Germline values: CDR1 MNHEY, CDR2 SMNVEV (reference sequence). CDR3 length equals 13 residues. V trimming: 8 bases; J trimming: 4 bases; junction bases outside the gene matches: 4. The CDR3 loop is CASRDRGWYEQYF. As DNA, the CDR3 is TGTGCCAGCCGGGACAGGGGGTGGTACGAGCAGTACTTC.

The chain employs TRBV2 and TRBJ1-1, with D perhaps matching TRBD1 (5 bases). The CDR3 spans 15 residues. The V end was cut by 6 bases, the J end by 3 bases, with 17 bases between. Germline lookup yields CDR1 SNHLY and CDR2 FYNNEI. CDR3 DNA: TGTGCCAGCAGACCCGGCCAGGGTCGGGACACTGAAGCTTTCTTT. Its protein is CASRPGQGRDTEAFF. Combining the CDR3 with reference TRBV2 and TRBJ1-1 gives the whole variable domain EPEVTQTPSHQVTQMGQEVILRCVPISNHLYFYWYRQILGQKVEFLVSFYNNEISEKSEIFDDQFSVERPDGSNFTLKIRSTKLEDSAMYFCASRPGQGRDTEAFFGQGTRLTVV.

The chain joins TRBV19 to TRBJ1-1; TRBD1 aligns across 8 bases. The germline V gene has CDR1 LNHDA and CDR2 SQIVND (reference sequence). Unmatched junction bases numbered 5, after V lost 5 bases and J lost 0 bases. CDR3 size: 15 residues. CDR3 bases: TGTGCCAGTAGTGACCCGGGACAGGTGAACACTGAAGCTTTCTTT. Encoded protein: CASSDPGQVNTEAFF.

J is TRBJ2-2 and V is TRBV9; 9 bases map to TRBD2. Germline CDR1 and CDR2: SGDLS and YYNGEE. Trimming cost V 0 bases and J 3 bases; bases outside gene matches: 3. The CDR3 extends over 16 amino acids. DNA of the CDR3: TGTGCCAGCAGCGTAGGAGCGGGGGGAGACACCGGGGAGCTGTTTTTT. Translating gives CASSVGAGGDTGELFF.